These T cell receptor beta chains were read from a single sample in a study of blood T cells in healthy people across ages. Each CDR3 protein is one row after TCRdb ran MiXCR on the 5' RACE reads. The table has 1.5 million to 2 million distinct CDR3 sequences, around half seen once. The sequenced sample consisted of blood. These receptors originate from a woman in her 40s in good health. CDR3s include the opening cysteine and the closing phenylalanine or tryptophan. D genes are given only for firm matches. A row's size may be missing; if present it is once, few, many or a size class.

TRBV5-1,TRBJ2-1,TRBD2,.,TGCGCCAGCAGCTTGGAGGCTAGCGGGGGGACCTACAATGAGCAGTTCTTC,CASSLEASGGTYNEQFF
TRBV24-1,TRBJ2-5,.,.,TGTGCCACCATGTCAGCAGGCTTTGAAGAGACCCAGTACTTC,CATMSAGFEETQYF
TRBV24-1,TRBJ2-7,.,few,TGTGCCACCGTACACTACGAGCAGTACTTC,CATVHYEQYF
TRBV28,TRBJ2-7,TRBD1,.,TGTGCCAGCGTCGGACAGGGGGCGAAAGAGCAGTACTTC,CASVGQGAKEQYF
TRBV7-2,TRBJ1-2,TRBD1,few,TGTGCCAGCAGCCAAAGGACAGGGCCAGACTATGGCTACACCTTC,CASSQRTGPDYGYTF
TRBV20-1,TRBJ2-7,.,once,TGCAGTGCTAGAGGGCGCGACAGAGGGGGAGGGTACGAGCAGTACTTC,CSARGRDRGGGYEQYF
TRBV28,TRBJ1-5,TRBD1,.,TGTGCCAGCAGGGCTCACCAGGGACAGTATAGCAATCAGCCCCAGCATTTT,CASRAHQGQYSNQPQHF
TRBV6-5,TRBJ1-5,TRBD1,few,TGTGCCAGCAGACAGGGGGCAGGTCAGCCCCAGCATTTT,CASRQGAGQPQHF
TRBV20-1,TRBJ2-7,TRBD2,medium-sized,TGCAGTGCCCGGGAGGAACGCGAGCAGTACTTC,CSAREEREQYF
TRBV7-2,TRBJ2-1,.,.,TGTGCCAGCAACTTGACGTCGGGGAGCCCGCAGTTCTTC,CASNLTSGSPQFF
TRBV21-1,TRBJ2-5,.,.,TGTGCCAGCAGCAAACTCAGAGCGGGATGCAGACCTCGGGAGACCCAGTACTTC,CASSKLRAGCRPRETQYF
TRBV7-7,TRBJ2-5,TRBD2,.,TGTGCTAGCAGCCCAACAGCCGGGACTAAAGAGACCCAGTACTTC,CASSPTAGTKETQYF
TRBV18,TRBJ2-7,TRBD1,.,TGTGCCAGCTCACCATTAGACAGGGTCGGGTACGAGCAGTACTTC,CASSPLDRVGYEQYF
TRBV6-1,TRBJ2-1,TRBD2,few,TGTGCCAGCAGTGCCGGGACTAGCTCTGAGCAGTTCTTC,CASSAGTSSEQFF
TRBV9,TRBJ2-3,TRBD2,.,TGTGCCAGCAGCCCGACTAGCGGGGAACACACAGATGCGCAGTATTTT,CASSPTSGEHTDAQYF
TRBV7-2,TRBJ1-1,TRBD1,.,TGTGCCAGCAACACAGGGGACGCTATAAACACTGAAGCTTTCTTT,CASNTGDAINTEAFF
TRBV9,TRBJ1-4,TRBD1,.,TGTGCCAGCAGCGTTAGACAGGGGGATACCGAAAAACTGTTTTTT,CASSVRQGDTEKLFF
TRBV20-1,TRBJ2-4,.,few,TGCAGTGCTAGAGTTTCGGACAGCGGACCAGGGTACTTC,CSARVSDSGPGYF
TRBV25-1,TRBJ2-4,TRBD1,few,TGTGCCAGCAGACCCGACAGGGACGACAAAAACATTCAGTACTTC,CASRPDRDDKNIQYF
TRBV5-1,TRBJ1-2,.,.,TGCGCCAGCAGCTTCACTCAGGGAGGCTATGGCTACACCTTC,CASSFTQGGYGYTF
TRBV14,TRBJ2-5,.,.,TGTGCCAGCAGCCAACTAATCAGGGGTTCGATAGAGACCCAGTACTTC,CASSQLIRGSIETQYF